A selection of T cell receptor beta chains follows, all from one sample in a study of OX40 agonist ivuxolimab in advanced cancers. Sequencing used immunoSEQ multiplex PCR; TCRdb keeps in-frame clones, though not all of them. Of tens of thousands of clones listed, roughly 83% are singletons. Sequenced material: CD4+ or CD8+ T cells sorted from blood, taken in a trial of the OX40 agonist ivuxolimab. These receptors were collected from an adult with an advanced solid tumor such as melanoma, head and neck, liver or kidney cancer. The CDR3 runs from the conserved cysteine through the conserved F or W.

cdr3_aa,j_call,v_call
CASHPTGGSSYEQYF,TRBJ2-7,TRBV28
CASSEQGNNEKLFF,TRBJ1-4,TRBV6-1
CASNGDSGNQPQHF,TRBJ1-5,TRBV2
CASSLARQNNSPLHF,TRBJ1-6,TRBV7-9
CASSLVGDGPYGYTF,TRBJ1-2,TRBV7-2
CASSPPGGTEGIQYF,TRBJ2-4,TRBV19
CASQSIYEQYF,TRBJ2-7,TRBV25-1
CASHRNTGELFF,TRBJ2-2,TRBV2
CASSNPGLAGVNEQFF,TRBJ2-1,TRBV27
CSGAGTLRGTQYF,TRBJ2-3,TRBV29-1
CAAGTGSYEQYF,TRBJ2-7,TRBV28
CASSFGGGTDTQYF,TRBJ2-3,TRBV5-1
CASSGGDYRGYTF,TRBJ1-2,TRBV5-4
CASSLQGGTDTQYF,TRBJ2-3,TRBV6-1
CASGTGTSNQPQHF,TRBJ1-5,TRBV6-5
CASSFPGQNTEAFF,TRBJ1-1,TRBV5-4
CASSPLGGGGTDTQYF,TRBJ2-3,TRBV7-2
CASSEARGSGELFF,TRBJ2-2,TRBV2
CASSQDLWAEKLFF,TRBJ1-4,TRBV14
CASITGAHSPLHF,TRBJ1-6,TRBV6-1
CATSIAGSRQPQHF,TRBJ1-5,TRBV15
CASSWQGNQNIQYF,TRBJ2-4,TRBV11-2
CASSLWGAQGYTF,TRBJ1-2,TRBV5-1
CASSLVGTGGAQYF,TRBJ2-5,TRBV11-2
CASSSQVNTEAFF,TRBJ1-1,TRBV5-4
CASSSGHSAPYEQYF,TRBJ2-7,TRBV7-9
CASSLRPTIPMNTEAFF,TRBJ1-1,TRBV5-1
CASSLWQRRNEQFF,TRBJ2-1,TRBV5-1
CASSQDLASSGANVLTF,TRBJ2-6,TRBV4-2
CASSSAGGLYGNEQFF,TRBJ2-1,TRBV2
CASSPGGNTIYF,TRBJ1-3,TRBV18
CASSQDEGTPSYEQYF,TRBJ2-7,TRBV14
CAAKNSYNSPLHF,TRBJ1-6,TRBV28
CASSLGTDTQYF,TRBJ2-3,TRBV7-9
CASSSLGTLTYEQYF,TRBJ2-7,TRBV6-1